These 20 T cell receptor beta chains came from one sample sequenced in a study of shared clonotypes between healthy human individuals. Terminally differentiated effector memory CD45RA+ cells were excluded by CCR7 positive selection of CD45RO-negative cells. Measured with immunoSEQ multiplex PCR; TCRdb has only the in-frame clones, and not every one. This sample yields 1.5 million to 2.5 million clones, of which roughly 94% are seen a single time; roughly 1.2% belongs to the top ten. The sample comprised naive CD8+ T cells sorted from blood. These receptors originate from a man between 18 and 35 years old in good health.

The chain links TRBV7-9 to TRBJ2-1, with D possibly called TRBD1 or TRBD2 (6 bases each). Germline CDR1 and CDR2: SEHNR and FQNEAQ (reference sequence). V was pared by 3 bases and J by 3 bases, with 18 bases between. The CDR3 consists of 17 residues. For the CDR3, the DNA is TGTGCCAGCAGCTTCTTCGGGGGCGGATCCCGCTACAATGAGCAGTTCTTC. Translated: CASSFFGGGSRYNEQFF.

This chain connects TRBV15 to TRBJ2-5; 7 bases map to TRBD2. The CDR3 contains 15 residues. Germline lookup yields CDR1 LNHNV and CDR2 YYDKDF (reference sequence). The ends lost 5 bases at V and 5 bases at J; junction bases unmatched: 11. In DNA, the CDR3 is TGTGCCACCAGCGGCACCCGGAGCGGGATGGAGACCCAGTACTTC. Translating gives CATSGTRSGMETQYF.

This clone was seen just once. This chain joins TRBV27 and TRBJ2-1; D may match TRBD1 or TRBD2 (5 bases each). Germline CDR1 MNHEY, CDR2 SMNVEV (reference sequence). Trimming removed 0 bases from V and 4 bases from J, with 13 bases in between. The CDR3 runs to 16 residues. As DNA, the CDR3 is TGTGCCAGCAGTTTATCTCAGGGAGAACTTTACAATGAGCAGTTCTTC. It translates to CASSLSQGELYNEQFF.

The chain employs TRBV4-1 and TRBJ1-5, with D possibly TRBD1 on 6 matching bases. The ends were cut back, 1 base at V and 3 bases at J, with 13 bases in the middle. This CDR3 spans 16 amino acids. Germline V CDR1 and CDR2: MGHRA, YSYEKL. Here the CDR3 DNA reads TGCGCCAGCAGCCAAGTTACAGGGAGGTTCAATCAGCCCCAGCATTTT. It specifies CASSQVTGRFNQPQHF.

The chain joins TRBV4-2 to TRBJ2-5; no clear D. Germline V lookup: CDR1 LGHNA, CDR2 YNFKEQ. Trimming stripped 1 base from V and 1 base from J, with 10 bases between. This CDR3 is 15 amino acids long. In nucleotides, the CDR3 is TGTGCCAGCAGCCAAGTCCCCAGTACCCAAGAGACCCAGTACTTC. Its translation: CASSQVPSTQETQYF.

About this clone: In the same sample, other DNA sequences code for this CDR3. The genes are TRBV10-2 and TRBJ2-3; no clear D gene. The CDR3 contains 12 residues. Germline loops: CDR1 WSHSY, CDR2 SAAADI. The V and J ends lost 4 bases and 5 bases respectively, with 7 bases between them. The CDR3 nucleotides read TGCGCCAGCAGTGTTGGTGTAGATACGCAGTATTTT. Protein sequence: CASSVGVDTQYF.

The V call is TRBV19, the J call TRBJ2-1, with 8 bases that match TRBD2. CDR3 size: 16 residues. V trimming: 3 bases; J trimming: 5 bases; junction bases outside the gene matches: 9. Per germline, CDR1 LNHDA and CDR2 SQIVND (reference sequence). As DNA, the CDR3 is TGTGCCAGTAGTATCCACCTAGCGGGTACTAACAATGAGCAGTTCTTC. It codes for CASSIHLAGTNNEQFF.

This chain uses TRBV13 with TRBJ1-6, with TRBD1 identical over 7 bases. V gave up 2 bases and J gave up 8 bases; unmatched junction bases: 3. The CDR3 spans 14 residues. Germline lookup yields CDR1 PRHDT and CDR2 FYEKMQ (reference sequence). The CDR3 loop is CASSLRQGDSPLHF. CDR3 sequence (DNA): TGTGCCAGCAGCTTAAGGCAGGGGGATTCACCCCTCCACTTT.

The chain links TRBV27 to TRBJ2-1; the D call may be TRBD1 or TRBD2 (7 bases each). Per the germline V gene, CDR1 is MNHEY and CDR2 is SMNVEV (reference sequence). CDR3 length equals 23 residues. Trimming cost V 5 bases and J 5 bases, with 40 bases left between them. This CDR3 reads CASSPSGEGAVGERWALHNEQFF. The CDR3 bases are TGTGCCAGCAGTCCATCCGGGGAGGGGGCGGTGGGAGAACGGTGGGCGTTACACAATGAGCAGTTCTTC.

The table lists this clone with a count of one. The CDR3 region is CASSFWTGGELDQPQHF. The CDR3, as DNA: TGTGCCAGCAGCTTTTGGACAGGGGGCGAACTGGATCAGCCCCAGCATTTT. This chain joins TRBV5-6 and TRBJ1-5; 11 nucleotides line up with TRBD1. This CDR3 spans 17 amino acids. Germline V lookup: CDR1 SGHDT, CDR2 YYEEEE. V trimming: 2 bases; J trimming: 5 bases; junction bases outside the gene matches: 9.

Comments on this clone: Other DNA sequences of this sample code for an identical CDR3. The CDR3 sequence: CASSLSGATEAFF. As DNA, the CDR3 is TGTGCCAGCAGTCTCTCAGGGGCCACTGAAGCTTTCTTT. The rearrangement joins TRBV6-5 to TRBJ1-1; TRBD1 is a possible D gene (6 bases). The CDR3 contains 13 residues. The V gene's germline CDR1 is MNHEY and CDR2 SVGAGI. Trimming took off 5 bases at V and 4 bases at J, with 11 bases between the two ends.

The count of this clone is one. The chain uses TRBV27 and TRBJ2-5; TRBD2 matches at 11 bases. Germline trimming cut 5 bases from V and 4 bases from J; bases unmatched to any gene: 6. CDR3 length: 15 amino acids. Germline CDR1 reads MNHEY; CDR2 reads SMNVEV (reference sequence). The chain's CDR3 is CASSPLAGGPETQYF. CDR3 nucleotide sequence: TGTGCCAGCAGTCCCTTAGCGGGGGGGCCAGAGACCCAGTACTTC.

The rearrangement links TRBV11-1 to TRBJ2-7, with D possibly being TRBD2 (6 bases). The CDR3 is 15 amino acids. CDR1 is SGHAT, CDR2 FQDESV, per germline (reference sequence). V was trimmed by 11 bases and J by 5 bases, leaving 25 bases between them. The CDR3 here is CASRRGLRSEDEQYF. The CDR3 coding sequence is TGTGCCTCCCGGAGGGGACTCAGATCGGAGGACGAGCAGTACTTC.

The chain combines TRBV9 with TRBJ2-1; TRBD1 agrees at 7 bases. The CDR3 is made up of 15 amino acids. Unmatched junction bases numbered 6, after V lost 4 bases and J lost 2 bases. The germline CDR1 and CDR2 sequences are SGDLS and YYNGEE. CDR3 loop: CASSISGQPYNEQFF. CDR3 bases: TGTGCCAGCAGCATATCGGGACAGCCCTACAATGAGCAGTTCTTC.

This sequence joins TRBV6-5 and TRBJ2-5; D tentatively fits TRBD1 or TRBD2 (6 bases each). The germline V gene encodes CDR1 MNHEY and CDR2 SVGAGI. V lost 4 bases, J lost 4 bases, and 10 bases lay in between. The CDR3 runs 13 residues. The CDR3 loop reads CASSLGGTETQYF. CDR3 DNA sequence: TGTGCCAGCAGTTTAGGGGGGACAGAGACCCAGTACTTC.

The V gene is TRBV25-1, the J gene TRBJ1-4; the D gene is possibly TRBD1 (6 bases). The CDR3 sequence is 13 residues long. Germline V gene data show CDR1 as MGHDK and CDR2 as SYGVNS. V lost 5 bases and J lost 6, with 10 bases in between. CDR3 nucleotide sequence: TGTGCCAGCAGTCTCGGGGGCGATGAAAAACTGTTTTTT. It encodes CASSLGGDEKLFF. Looking up the rest from reference TRBV25-1 and TRBJ1-4 gives the full variable domain: EADIYQTPRYLVIGTGKKITLECSQTMGHDKMYWYQQDPGMELHLIHYSYGVNSTEKGDLSSESTVSRIRTEHFPLTLESARPSHTSQYLCASSLGGDEKLFFGSGTQLSVL.

The rearrangement links TRBV27 to TRBJ2-1; D could derive from TRBD1 or TRBD2 (5 bases each). Trimming shortened V by 2 bases and J by 11 bases, and 10 bases separated the two germline ends. The CDR3 has 12 residues. The germline V gene has CDR1 MNHEY and CDR2 SMNVEV (reference sequence). CDR3 bases: TGTGCCAGCAGTTTACCCCAGGGACAGCAGTTCTTC. Protein: CASSLPQGQQFF.

The chain links TRBV27 to TRBJ2-5; 9 bases align to TRBD1. There are 14 residues in the CDR3. V lost 4 bases and J lost 5; bases outside the gene matches: 5. Germline V gene lookup returns CDR1 MNHEY and CDR2 SMNVEV (reference sequence). Here the CDR3 reads CASSWVGTGETQYF. CDR3 nucleotides: TGTGCCAGCAGTTGGGTCGGGACAGGGGAGACCCAGTACTTC.

V and J are TRBV27 and TRBJ2-7; D is undetermined. Germline V gene sequence: CDR1 MNHEY, CDR2 SMNVEV (reference sequence). With 5 bases removed from V and 5 bases from J, the gap between germline ends came to 16 bases. The CDR3 has 14 amino acids. The CDR3 region is CASSQIRPSDEQYF. The CDR3 coding sequence is TGTGCCAGCAGTCAAATCAGACCTTCCGACGAGCAGTACTTC.

V and J are TRBV19 and TRBJ1-1; 8 bases align to TRBD1. The CDR3 covers 17 residues. The junction had 13 bases not matched to a gene; V was cut back by 7 bases and J by 0 bases. Germline V lookup: CDR1 LNHDA, CDR2 SQIVND (reference sequence). The CDR3 DNA follows: TGTGCCAGTACCGCCGACAGGGGTAGTCTAATGAACACTGAAGCTTTCTTT. Encoded protein: CASTADRGSLMNTEAFF.